One and the same sample provided the 12 T cell receptor beta chains below, sequenced in a study of cytomegalovirus exposure and HLA in healthy donors. Primers included in the PCR were 60 Vbeta and 13 Jbeta primers. Sequencing was performed with immunoSEQ multiplex PCR; in TCRdb, only in-frame clones are kept and a portion is missing. The ten most abundant clones cover 0.65% to 0.75% of a sample with nearly 200,000 clones. Material: PBMCs. These receptors were collected from a boy under 18 in good health and CMV-seronegative.

The chain joins TRBV19 to TRBJ1-1; D gene unclear. V lost 5 bases and J lost 2, with 9 bases in between. Germline loops: CDR1 LNHDA, CDR2 SQIVND (reference sequence). The CDR3 consists of 13 residues. The DNA of the CDR3 is TGTGCCAGTAGTCGGGAGCCAAACACTGAAGCTTTCTTT. Its translation: CASSREPNTEAFF. Full variable domain (rest looked up from reference TRBV19 and TRBJ1-1): DGGITQSPKYLFRKEGQNVTLSCEQNLNHDAMYWYRQDPGQGLRLIYYSQIVNDFQKGDIAEGYSVSREKKESFPLTVTSAQKNPTAFYLCASSREPNTEAFFGQGTRLTVV.

The chain carries TRBV12-5 and TRBJ2-7; possibly TRBD2 for D (6 bases). Trimming shortened V by 6 bases and J by 5 bases, and 11 bases separated the two germline ends. The CDR3 extends over 12 amino acids. Germline CDR1 is LGHNT and CDR2 is FRNRAP. The CDR3 loop is CASGTSSNEQYF. The CDR3 coding sequence is TGTGCTAGTGGGACTAGTTCCAACGAGCAGTACTTC. Full variable domain (rest looked up from reference TRBV12-5 and TRBJ2-7): DARVTQTPRHKVTEMGQEVTMRCQPILGHNTVFWYRQTMMQGLELLAYFRNRAPLDDSGMPKDRFSAEMPDATLATLKIQPSEPRDSAVYFCASGTSSNEQYFGPGTRLTVT.

The rearrangement links TRBV28 to TRBJ2-7; maybe TRBD2 (5 bases). V was clipped by 4 bases and J by 4 bases, with 17 bases between them. This CDR3 has 15 amino acids. Per germline, CDR1 MDHEN and CDR2 SYDVKM. CDR3 protein: CASSSVGIGHYEQYF. Written as DNA, the CDR3 is TGTGCCAGCAGTTCAGTCGGGATAGGTCATTACGAGCAGTACTTC.

The gene calls are TRBV19 and TRBJ1-6; no firm D call. CDR3 length: 13 amino acids. Trimming removed 11 bases from V and 8 bases from J, with 16 bases in between. The germline V gene encodes CDR1 LNHDA and CDR2 SQIVND (reference sequence). The CDR3 loop is CASRRQPDSPLHF. The CDR3, as DNA: TGTGCCTCCAGGAGGCAGCCAGATTCACCCCTCCACTTT. Filled out from reference TRBV19 and TRBJ1-6, the complete variable domain reads DGGITQSPKYLFRKEGQNVTLSCEQNLNHDAMYWYRQDPGQGLRLIYYSQIVNDFQKGDIAEGYSVSREKKESFPLTVTSAQKNPTAFYLCASRRQPDSPLHFGNGTRLTVT.

The chain employs TRBV6-4 and TRBJ1-6, with 11 bases identical to TRBD1. Germline V CDR1 and CDR2: MRHNA, SNTAGT. CDR3 size: 15 residues. V was pared by 6 bases and J by 7 bases, with 5 bases of the junction left unmatched. The CDR3 reads CASRDGTGGNSPLHF. The CDR3 region has the DNA TGTGCCAGCAGGGATGGGACAGGGGGAAATTCACCCCTCCACTTT.

The chain carries TRBV2 and TRBJ1-1, with unresolved D. CDR1 is SNHLY and CDR2 is FYNNEI in the germline V gene. The CDR3 has 12 residues. Trimming removed 4 bases from V and 10 bases from J, with 13 bases in between. DNA for the CDR3: TGTGCCAGCAGTGTGGCGGGGAAAGGAGCTTTCTTT. This sequence encodes CASSVAGKGAFF.

The rearrangement links TRBV7-3 to TRBJ2-1; 11 bases match TRBD2. Losses at the gene ends were 2 bases for V and 7 bases for J; bases not matched to a gene: 1. Germline V gene sequence: CDR1 SGHTA, CDR2 FQGTGA. The CDR3 spans 14 residues. The CDR3 nucleotides are TGTGCCAGCAGCTTAGGACTAGCGGGTAATGAGCAGTTCTTC. The encoded protein is CASSLGLAGNEQFF.

The rearrangement uses TRBV14 and TRBJ1-1; possible D gene TRBD1, 5 bases. The germline CDR1 and CDR2 sequences are SGHDN and FVKESK. The CDR3 is made up of 17 amino acids. V lost 1 base, J lost 3 bases, and 18 bases lay in between. CDR3 region: CASSQVRGTLRDTEAFF. The CDR3 DNA reads as TGTGCCAGCAGCCAAGTTAGGGGCACATTAAGGGACACTGAAGCTTTCTTT.

This chain uses TRBV5-1 with TRBJ1-1, with D tentatively TRBD1 (6 bases). This CDR3 region has 16 residues. Trimming left V 0 bases short and J 1 base short, with 13 bases between. The germline gives CDR1 SGHRS, CDR2 YFSETQ. The CDR3 sequence is CASSLEGGGRNTEAFF. CDR3 nucleotide sequence: TGCGCCAGCAGCTTGGAGGGAGGGGGACGGAACACTGAAGCTTTCTTT.

The chain carries TRBV7-8 and TRBJ1-1, with 7 bases fitting TRBD1. The CDR3 consists of 15 residues. Germline CDR1 and CDR2: SGHVS and FQNEAQ. The V gene end was trimmed by 4 bases and the J gene end by 2 bases; junction bases not matched to a gene: 7. The CDR3 bases are TGTGCCAGCAGCTCCCGACAGGGCATTAACACTGAAGCTTTCTTT. Its protein is CASSSRQGINTEAFF.

The chain carries TRBV11-2 and TRBJ2-1, with TRBD2 matching 9 bases. CDR3 length equals 16 residues. Germline V gene lookup returns CDR1 SGHAT and CDR2 FQNNGV. V shed 5 bases and J 3 bases; nucleotides not matched to a gene: 8. The CDR3 sequence: CASSRASGGNYNEQFF. The CDR3 region has the DNA TGTGCCAGCAGCAGAGCCAGCGGGGGGAACTACAATGAGCAGTTCTTC.

V usage is TRBV6-6 and J usage is TRBJ2-7; TRBD1 is a possible D gene (6 bases). V was shortened by 6 bases and J by 2 bases, with 14 bases between the two germline ends. The germline V gene has CDR1 MNHNY and CDR2 SVGAGI (reference sequence). The CDR3 contains 14 residues. This CDR3 reads CASRLDRPTYEQYF. CDR3 DNA sequence: TGTGCCAGCAGACTCGACAGGCCGACCTACGAGCAGTACTTC.